These 10 T cell receptor beta chains share one sample of origin, sequenced in a study of post-analysis software for immune sequencing data. Findings and caveats of the study: Comparison of patients with controls showed roughly five TRBV segments more frequent in patients, TRBV5-6, TRBV5-1 and TRBV20-1 among them.

Their target antigens are unknown. Unique molecular identifiers had been added to the TCR beta cDNA libraries. One entry per CDR3 protein results from TCRdb running MiXCR on the PCR reads. This table has approximately 260,000 distinct CDR3 sequences, 35% to 45% appearing once. Material: blood. Receptor source: a girl aged 10 to 17 with multiple sclerosis.

This rearrangement joins TRBV4-1 to TRBJ2-3; D unclear. CDR3 size: 17 residues. Germline V lookup: CDR1 MGHRA, CDR2 YSYEKL. Trimming took 1 base from V and 0 from J, leaving 14 bases between them. The CDR3: CASSQVSPRTSTDTQYF. CDR3 nucleotide sequence: TGCGCCAGCAGCCAAGTTAGTCCCCGAACTAGCACAGATACGCAGTATTTT.

V usage is TRBV6-5 and J usage is TRBJ1-1; unclear D gene. Trimming stripped 2 bases from V and 8 bases from J, with 6 bases between. This CDR3 region has 11 residues. Germline CDR1 is MNHEY and CDR2 is SVGAGI. CDR3 DNA sequence: TGTGCCAGCAGTTACGAAGGGGAAGCTTTCTTT. Its protein is CASSYEGEAFF.

The V and J genes are TRBV20-1 and TRBJ1-1; 10 bases fit TRBD1. Per germline, CDR1 DFQATT and CDR2 SNEGSKA (reference sequence). After removal of 6 bases from V and 3 bases from J, the junction contained 7 bases not matched to a gene. This CDR3 has 14 amino acids. The CDR3 protein is CSARQGAVDTEAFF. The CDR3 DNA reads TGCAGTGCACGACAGGGGGCGGTGGACACTGAAGCTTTCTTT.

This clonotype came up a few times. The chain links TRBV28 to TRBJ1-4, with a tentative D call TRBD1 (5 bases). The germline V and J ends were trimmed by 5 bases and 6 bases, with 13 bases remaining between them. CDR3 length: 14 amino acids. Germline lookup yields CDR1 MDHEN and CDR2 SYDVKM. For the CDR3, the DNA is TGTGCCAGCAGTACACCGACAGTTGATGAAAAACTGTTTTTT. This encodes CASSTPTVDEKLFF.

This clonotype has just a few counts. The V and J genes are TRBV2 and TRBJ1-2; D is possibly TRBD1 (5 bases). CDR3 size: 14 residues. The V and J ends lost 5 bases and 4 bases respectively, with 14 bases between them. The V gene's germline CDR1 is SNHLY and CDR2 FYNNEI. CDR3 sequence: CASSPDSGIYGYTF. The CDR3 nucleotides are TGTGCCAGCAGTCCTGACAGTGGAATCTATGGCTACACCTTC.

As to this clonotype: A much larger clone differs from this one at a single base, so this may be a read error. The V gene is TRBV5-5, the J gene TRBJ2-7; 7 bases are a match to TRBD2. From germline, CDR1 is SGHKS and CDR2 YYEKEE (reference sequence). J was trimmed by 3 bases and V by 0 bases; bases with no gene match: 6. This CDR3 spans 15 amino acids. The CDR3 coding sequence is TGTGCCAGCAGCTTGGGGCTAGCGGAACTCTACGAGCAGTACTTC. Translated: CASSLGLAELYEQYF.

The chain carries TRBV9 and TRBJ1-2; D is possibly TRBD1 (5 bases). Trimming removed 3 bases at V and 6 bases at J, with 21 bases between. This CDR3 is built from 16 residues. CDR1 is SGDLS and CDR2 is YYNGEE in the germline V gene. The chain's CDR3 is CASSAHLPQDRDGYTF. CDR3 nucleotides: TGTGCCAGCAGCGCTCACCTACCACAGGATAGGGATGGCTACACCTTC.

This clonotype was observed at least ten times. The chain has TRBV29-1 and TRBJ2-3; D might be TRBD1 (7 bases). The CDR3 contains 12 residues. V lost 3 bases and J 5 bases, leaving 9 bases between the germline ends. In germline, CDR1 is SQVTM, CDR2 ANQGSEA. The CDR3 reads CSVDQGGDTQYF. The CDR3, as DNA: TGCAGCGTTGATCAGGGGGGAGATACGCAGTATTTT.

In regard to this clonotype: This sequence may be a read error, since a much larger clone differs from it by one base. This rearrangement joins TRBV11-1 to TRBJ2-4, with D hard to call. This CDR3 has 11 amino acids. Looked up from germline, CDR1 is SGHAT and CDR2 is FQDESV (reference sequence). CDR3 protein: CASGLENIQYF. The CDR3 nucleotides read TGTGCCAGCGGCTTAGAAAACATTCAGTACTTC. Filled out from reference TRBV11-1 and TRBJ2-4, the complete variable domain reads EAEVAQSPRYKITEKSQAVAFWCDPISGHATLYWYRQILGQGPELLVQFQDESVVDDSQLPKDRFSAERLKGVDSTLKIQPAELGDSAMYLCASGLENIQYFGAGTRLSVL.

The chain joins TRBV3-1 to TRBJ2-1; 7 bases agree with TRBD2. CDR1 LGHDT and CDR2 YNNKEL come from the germline V gene (reference sequence). Trimming removed 3 bases from V and 7 bases from J; junction bases left unmatched: 21. This CDR3 contains 19 residues. The CDR3 region has the DNA TGTGCCAGCAGCCACCTACCGGCATTCGAGGCGGGAGTGCAAAATGAGCAGTTCTTC. It yields the protein CASSHLPAFEAGVQNEQFF.